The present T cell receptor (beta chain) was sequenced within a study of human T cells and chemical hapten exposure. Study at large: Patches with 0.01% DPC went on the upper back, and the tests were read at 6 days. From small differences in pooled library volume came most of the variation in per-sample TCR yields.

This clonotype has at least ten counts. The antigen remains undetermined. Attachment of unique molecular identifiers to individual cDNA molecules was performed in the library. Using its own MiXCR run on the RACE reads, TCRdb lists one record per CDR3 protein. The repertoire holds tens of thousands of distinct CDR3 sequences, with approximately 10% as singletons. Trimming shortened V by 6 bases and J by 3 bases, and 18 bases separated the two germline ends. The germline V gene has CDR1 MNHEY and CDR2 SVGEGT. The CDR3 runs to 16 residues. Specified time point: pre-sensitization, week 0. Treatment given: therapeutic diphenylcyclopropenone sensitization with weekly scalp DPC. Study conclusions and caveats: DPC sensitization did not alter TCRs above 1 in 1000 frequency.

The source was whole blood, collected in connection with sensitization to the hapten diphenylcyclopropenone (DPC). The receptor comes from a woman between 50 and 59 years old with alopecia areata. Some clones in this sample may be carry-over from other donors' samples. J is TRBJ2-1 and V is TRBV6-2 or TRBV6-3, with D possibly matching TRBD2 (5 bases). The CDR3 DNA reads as TGTGCCAGCAGCTCACGGGGTCTAAAAGACTACAATGAGCAGTTCTTC. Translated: CASSSRGLKDYNEQFF.